These T cell receptor beta chains were read from a single sample in a study of control samples from healthy donors and cancer patients. Clones were sequenced by immunoSEQ multiplex PCR, and TCRdb holds only the in-frame ones, with some missing. The sample records about 77,000 clones, 85% to 95% being singletons. The specimen sequenced was blood. The source of these receptors is a woman in her sixties or seventies in good health. Both conserved end residues are part of each CDR3. The order of the fields is J gene, D gene, clone size, V gene, CDR3 DNA, CDR3 protein. A D gene is named only where the DNA matches it firmly. Only part of the rows carry a size: once, few, many, or a class if the clone is expanded.

TRBJ2-2 | NA | NA | TRBV7-9 | TGTGCCAGCAGCTTAATAGGGGACTTGCAGAACACCGGGGAGCTGTTTTTT | CASSLIGDLQNTGELFF
TRBJ1-2 | TRBD1 | NA | TRBV28 | TGTGCCAGCAGCCCGGACAGGGACTATGGCTACACCTTC | CASSPDRDYGYTF
TRBJ1-2 | NA | NA | TRBV10-3 | TGTGCCATCAGTAACACCTGGGGCAAAGCGGCGGTATTCGGCTATGGCTACACCTTC | CAISNTWGKAAVFGYGYTF
TRBJ2-7 | TRBD2 | NA | TRBV5-4 | TGTGCCAGCAGCTTGATGGCGGGAGGGTGGAACGAGCAGTACTTC | CASSLMAGGWNEQYF
TRBJ2-2 | TRBD1 | NA | TRBV19 | TGTGCCAGTAGTCCCCGGGGACAGGGGGACACCGGGGAGCTGTTTTTT | CASSPRGQGDTGELFF
TRBJ2-2 | TRBD2 | NA | TRBV6-4 | TGTGCCAGCAGAGAGACTAGCGGGAGCACCGGGGAGCTGTTTTTT | CASRETSGSTGELFF
TRBJ1-6 | NA | NA | TRBV27 | TGTGCCAGCACCCGGACGGGGCTTAATTCACCCCTCCACTTT | CASTRTGLNSPLHF
TRBJ2-7 | TRBD1 | NA | TRBV28 | TGTGCCAGCACCCGGACAGGCCTACTTGAGCAGTACTTC | CASTRTGLLEQYF
TRBJ1-1 | NA | NA | TRBV18 | TGTGCCAGCTCACAACAGGGTGACACTGAAGCTTTCTTT | CASSQQGDTEAFF
TRBJ1-4 | NA | NA | TRBV30 | TGTGCCTGGAGTGTATTGGAAGGGGAAAAACTGTTTTTT | CAWSVLEGEKLFF
TRBJ2-7 | NA | once | TRBV7-9 | TGTGCCAGCAGCCACACAGCTAGGGCGTCCTACGAGCAGTACTTC | CASSHTARASYEQYF
TRBJ2-7 | TRBD1 | NA | TRBV7-9 | TGTGCCAGCAGCTTAGGGGGGACAGGGGGCGCCTTTTCGGCCGTCCACTTC | CASSLGGTGGAFSAVHF
TRBJ1-1 | TRBD1 | NA | TRBV7-3 | TGTGCCAGCAGCCCCGGGACAGGGCGCACTGAAGCTTTCTTT | CASSPGTGRTEAFF
TRBJ1-3 | TRBD1 | NA | TRBV5-6 | TGTGCCAGCAGCCCGACAGGGGGAAACACCATATATTTT | CASSPTGGNTIYF
TRBJ2-2 | TRBD1 | NA | TRBV7-6 | TGTGCCAGCAGCGAAGGACAGGGCGGCACCGGGGAGCTGTTTTTT | CASSEGQGGTGELFF
TRBJ2-1 | NA | NA | TRBV12-3/TRBV12-4 | TGTGCCAGCGGCGATAGGGGGGGGGAGCAGTTCTTC | CASGDRGGEQFF
TRBJ2-5 | TRBD1 | NA | TRBV24-1 | TGTGCCACCAGTGCCTCCGGGACAGGGTATTTTACAGAGACCCAGTACTTC | CATSASGTGYFTETQYF
TRBJ2-7 | TRBD1 | NA | TRBV11-2 | TGTGCCAGCAGCCCTCAGACAGGGTTTAACGAGCAGTACTTC | CASSPQTGFNEQYF
TRBJ1-1 | NA | NA | TRBV5-1 | TGCGCCAGCAGCTTGGATCGCCCGAACACTGAAGCTTTCTTT | CASSLDRPNTEAFF
TRBJ2-7 | NA | NA | TRBV4-3 | TGCGCCAGCAGCCAAGATAGGCGCTACGAGCAGTACTTC | CASSQDRRYEQYF
TRBJ1-4 | NA | NA | TRBV21-1 | TGTGCCAGCAGCAAGGTCCCGCCGGAAGTTGAAAAACTGTTTTTT | CASSKVPPEVEKLFF
TRBJ1-2 | NA | NA | TRBV19 | TGTGCCAGTAGTAATATCCAGGGACGCTATGGCTACACCTTC | CASSNIQGRYGYTF
TRBJ1-2 | NA | NA | TRBV28 | TGTGCCAGCCGTACAGGGTTGAAGGGCTACACCTTC | CASRTGLKGYTF
TRBJ1-2 | TRBD1 | NA | TRBV19 | TGTGCCAGTAGTCCCCAGACAGGGGGAGGATATTATGGCTACACCTTC | CASSPQTGGGYYGYTF